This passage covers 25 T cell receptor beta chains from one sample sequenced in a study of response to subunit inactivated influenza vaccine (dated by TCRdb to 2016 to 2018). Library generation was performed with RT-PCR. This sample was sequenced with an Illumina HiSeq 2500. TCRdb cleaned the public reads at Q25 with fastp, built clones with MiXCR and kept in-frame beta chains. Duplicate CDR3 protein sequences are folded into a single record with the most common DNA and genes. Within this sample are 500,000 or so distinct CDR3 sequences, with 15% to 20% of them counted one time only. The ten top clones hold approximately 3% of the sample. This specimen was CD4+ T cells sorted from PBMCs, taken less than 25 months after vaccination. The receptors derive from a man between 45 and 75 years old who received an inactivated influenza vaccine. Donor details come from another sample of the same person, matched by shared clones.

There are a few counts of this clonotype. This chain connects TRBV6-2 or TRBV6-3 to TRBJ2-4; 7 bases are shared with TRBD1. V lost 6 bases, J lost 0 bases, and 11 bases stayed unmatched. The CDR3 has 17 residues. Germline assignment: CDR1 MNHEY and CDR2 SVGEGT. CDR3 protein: CASSHRGQLLAKNIQYF. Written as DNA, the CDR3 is TGTGCCAGCAGCCACCGGGGACAGCTGCTAGCCAAAAACATTCAGTACTTC.

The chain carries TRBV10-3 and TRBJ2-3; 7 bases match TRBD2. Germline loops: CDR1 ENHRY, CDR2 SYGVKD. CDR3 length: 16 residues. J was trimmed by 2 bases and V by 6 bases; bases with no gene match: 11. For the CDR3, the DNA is TGTGCCATCAGGGATATTGTTGGGACTAACACAGATACGCAGTATTTT. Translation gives CAIRDIVGTNTDTQYF.

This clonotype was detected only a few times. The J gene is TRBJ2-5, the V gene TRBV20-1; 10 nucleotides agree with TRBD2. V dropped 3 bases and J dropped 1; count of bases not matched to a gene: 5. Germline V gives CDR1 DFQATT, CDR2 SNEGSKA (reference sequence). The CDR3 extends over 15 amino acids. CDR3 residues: CSASGASGSQETQYF. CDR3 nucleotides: TGCAGTGCTAGTGGGGCTAGCGGGAGCCAAGAGACCCAGTACTTC.

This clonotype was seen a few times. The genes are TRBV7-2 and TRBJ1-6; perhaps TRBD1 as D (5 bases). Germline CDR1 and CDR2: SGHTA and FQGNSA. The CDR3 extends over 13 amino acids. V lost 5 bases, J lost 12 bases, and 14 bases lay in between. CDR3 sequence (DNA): TGTGCCAGCAGCCTAGGGGTGCGGGAACCCCTCCACTTT. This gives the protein CASSLGVREPLHF.

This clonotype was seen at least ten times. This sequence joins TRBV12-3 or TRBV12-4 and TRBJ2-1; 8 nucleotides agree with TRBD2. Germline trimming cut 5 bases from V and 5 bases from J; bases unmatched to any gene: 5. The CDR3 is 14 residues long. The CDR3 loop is CASSPGLGDNEQFF. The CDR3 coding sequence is TGTGCCAGCAGTCCGGGACTAGGGGACAATGAGCAGTTCTTC.

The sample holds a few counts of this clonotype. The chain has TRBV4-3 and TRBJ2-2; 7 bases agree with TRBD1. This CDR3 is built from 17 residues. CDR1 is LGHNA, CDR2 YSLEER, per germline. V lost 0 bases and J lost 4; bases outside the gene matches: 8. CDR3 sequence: CASSQEGRQGVTGELFF. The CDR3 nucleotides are TGCGCCAGCAGCCAAGAAGGACGGCAGGGGGTCACCGGGGAGCTGTTTTTT.

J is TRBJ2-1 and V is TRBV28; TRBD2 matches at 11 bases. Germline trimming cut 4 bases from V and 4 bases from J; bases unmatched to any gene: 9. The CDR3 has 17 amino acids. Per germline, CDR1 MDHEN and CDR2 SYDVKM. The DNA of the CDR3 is TGTGCCAGCAGTTCCTCCTCCGGGACTAGCGGTTACAATGAGCAGTTCTTC. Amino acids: CASSSSSGTSGYNEQFF.

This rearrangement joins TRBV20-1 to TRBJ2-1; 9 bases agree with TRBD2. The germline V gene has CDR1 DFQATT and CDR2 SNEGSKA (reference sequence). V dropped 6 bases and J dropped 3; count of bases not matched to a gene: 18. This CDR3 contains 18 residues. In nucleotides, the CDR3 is TGCAGTGCCCCCGCCCGGGAGGTGGCGGGAGGGAACTACAATGAGCAGTTCTTC. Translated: CSAPAREVAGGNYNEQFF.

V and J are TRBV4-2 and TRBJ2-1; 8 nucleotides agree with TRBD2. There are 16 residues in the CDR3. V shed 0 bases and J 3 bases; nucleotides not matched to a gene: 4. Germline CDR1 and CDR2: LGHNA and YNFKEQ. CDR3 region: CASSQEGGRYYNEQFF. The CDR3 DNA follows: TGTGCCAGCAGCCAAGAGGGCGGGAGGTACTACAATGAGCAGTTCTTC.

The CDR3 coding sequence is TGTGCCACCAGCGTACAGGGGTACCAAGAGACCCAGTACTTC. It codes for CATSVQGYQETQYF. V and J are TRBV15 and TRBJ2-5; 7 nucleotides line up with TRBD1. The CDR3 consists of 14 residues. Losses at the gene ends were 5 bases for V and 0 bases for J; bases not matched to a gene: 3. CDR1 is LNHNV and CDR2 is YYDKDF in the germline V gene (reference sequence).

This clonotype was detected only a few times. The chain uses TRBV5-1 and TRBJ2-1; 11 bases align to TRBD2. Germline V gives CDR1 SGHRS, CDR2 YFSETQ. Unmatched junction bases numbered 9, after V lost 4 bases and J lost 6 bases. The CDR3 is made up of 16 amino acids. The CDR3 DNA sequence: TGCGCCAGCAGCCTGGAAACGGGACTAGCGGTCAATGAGCAGTTCTTC. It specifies CASSLETGLAVNEQFF.

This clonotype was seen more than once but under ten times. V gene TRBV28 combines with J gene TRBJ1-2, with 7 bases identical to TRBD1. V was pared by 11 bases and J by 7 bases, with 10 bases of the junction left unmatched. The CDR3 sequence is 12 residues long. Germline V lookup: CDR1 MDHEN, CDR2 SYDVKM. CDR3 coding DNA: TGTGCCGCCCGGGACAGCCTTCGTGGCTACACCTTC. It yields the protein CAARDSLRGYTF.

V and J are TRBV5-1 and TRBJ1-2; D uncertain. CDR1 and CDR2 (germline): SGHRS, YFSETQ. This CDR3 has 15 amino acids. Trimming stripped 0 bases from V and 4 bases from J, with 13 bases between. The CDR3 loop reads CASSLVEGSPYGYTF. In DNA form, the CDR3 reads TGCGCCAGCAGCTTGGTGGAAGGGTCCCCCTATGGCTACACCTTC. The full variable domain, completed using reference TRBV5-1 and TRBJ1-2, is KAGVTQTPRYLIKTRGQQVTLSCSPISGHRSVSWYQQTPGQGLQFLFEYFSETQRNKGNFPGRFSGRQFSNSRSEMNVSTLELGDSALYLCASSLVEGSPYGYTFGSGTRLTVV.

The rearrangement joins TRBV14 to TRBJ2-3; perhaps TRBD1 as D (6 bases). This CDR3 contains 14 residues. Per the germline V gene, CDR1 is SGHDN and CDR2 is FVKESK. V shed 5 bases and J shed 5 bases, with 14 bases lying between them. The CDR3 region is CASSGGQKVDTQYF. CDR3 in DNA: TGTGCCAGCAGCGGTGGACAGAAGGTAGATACGCAGTATTTT.

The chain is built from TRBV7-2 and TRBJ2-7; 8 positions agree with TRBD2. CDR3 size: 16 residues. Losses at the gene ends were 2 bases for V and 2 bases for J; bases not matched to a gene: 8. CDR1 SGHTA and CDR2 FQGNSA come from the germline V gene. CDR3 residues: CASSLSGASGPYEQYF. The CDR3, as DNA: TGTGCCAGCAGCTTATCCGGGGCTAGCGGGCCCTACGAGCAGTACTTC.

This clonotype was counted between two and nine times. The CDR3 loop is CASSPGQGGLELFF. CDR3 in DNA: TGTGCCAGCAGCCCCGGACAGGGGGGCCTGGAGCTGTTTTTT. The rearrangement links TRBV12-3 or TRBV12-4 to TRBJ2-2; 10 bases match TRBD1. This CDR3 region has 14 residues. After removal of 6 bases from V and 10 bases from J, the junction contained 8 bases not matched to a gene.

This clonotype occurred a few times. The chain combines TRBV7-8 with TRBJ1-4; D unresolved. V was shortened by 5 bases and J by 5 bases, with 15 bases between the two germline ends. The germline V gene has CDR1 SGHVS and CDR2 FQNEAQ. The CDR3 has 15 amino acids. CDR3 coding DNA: TGTGCCAGCAGCCTGCGAAGGACCCTAAATGAAAAACTGTTTTTT. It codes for CASSLRRTLNEKLFF.

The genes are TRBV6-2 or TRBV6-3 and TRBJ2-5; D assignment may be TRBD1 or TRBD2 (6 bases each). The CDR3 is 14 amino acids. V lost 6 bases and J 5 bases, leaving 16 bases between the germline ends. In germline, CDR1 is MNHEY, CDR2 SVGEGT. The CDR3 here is CASRTGGGRETQYF. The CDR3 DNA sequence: TGTGCCAGCAGAACCGGGGGCGGAAGGGAGACCCAGTACTTC.

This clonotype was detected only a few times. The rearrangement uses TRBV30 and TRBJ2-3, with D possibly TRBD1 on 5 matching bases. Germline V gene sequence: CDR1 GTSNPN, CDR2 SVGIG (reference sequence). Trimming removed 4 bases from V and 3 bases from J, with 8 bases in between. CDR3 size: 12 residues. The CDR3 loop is CAWNRQTDTQYF. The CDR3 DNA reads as TGTGCCTGGAACAGGCAAACAGATACGCAGTATTTT.

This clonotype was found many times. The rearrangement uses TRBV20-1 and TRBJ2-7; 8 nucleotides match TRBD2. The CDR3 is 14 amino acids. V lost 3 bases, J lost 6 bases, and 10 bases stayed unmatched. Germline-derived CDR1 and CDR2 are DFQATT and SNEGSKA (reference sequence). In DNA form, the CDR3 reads TGCAGTGCTAGTCCGGGAGGGACGGGAAGCGAGCAGTACTTC. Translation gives CSASPGGTGSEQYF.

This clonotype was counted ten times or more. CDR3 loop: CASSLEPGAPGEQFF. CDR3 in DNA: TGCGCCAGCAGCTTGGAGCCAGGGGCTCCCGGTGAGCAGTTCTTC. The V gene is TRBV5-1, the J gene TRBJ2-1, with a weak D call TRBD1 (6 bases). The germline V and J ends were trimmed by 0 bases and 9 bases, with 16 bases remaining between them. Germline V gene lookup returns CDR1 SGHRS and CDR2 YFSETQ. CDR3 size: 15 residues. Combining the CDR3 with reference TRBV5-1 and TRBJ2-1 gives the whole variable domain KAGVTQTPRYLIKTRGQQVTLSCSPISGHRSVSWYQQTPGQGLQFLFEYFSETQRNKGNFPGRFSGRQFSNSRSEMNVSTLELGDSALYLCASSLEPGAPGEQFFGPGTRLTVL.

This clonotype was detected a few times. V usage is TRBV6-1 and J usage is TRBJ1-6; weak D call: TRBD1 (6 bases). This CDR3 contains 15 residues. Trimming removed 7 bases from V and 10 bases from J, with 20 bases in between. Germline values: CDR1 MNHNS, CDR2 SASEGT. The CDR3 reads CASNTLQGQQSPLHF. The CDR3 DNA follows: TGTGCCAGCAATACACTTCAGGGGCAACAGTCACCCCTCCACTTT.

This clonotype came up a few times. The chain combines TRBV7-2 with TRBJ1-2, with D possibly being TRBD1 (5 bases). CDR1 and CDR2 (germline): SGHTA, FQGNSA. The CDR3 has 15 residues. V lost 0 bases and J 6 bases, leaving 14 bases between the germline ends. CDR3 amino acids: CASSLAGLLSDGYTF. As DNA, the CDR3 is TGTGCCAGCAGCTTAGCGGGGCTACTTTCGGATGGCTACACCTTC.

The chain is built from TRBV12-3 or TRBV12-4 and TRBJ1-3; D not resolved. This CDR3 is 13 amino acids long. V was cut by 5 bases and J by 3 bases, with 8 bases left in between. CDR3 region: CASSREFGNTIYF. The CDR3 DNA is TGTGCCAGCAGTAGGGAATTTGGAAACACCATATATTTT.

CDR3 coding DNA: TGTGCCAGCAGGCACCGGACTAGCGGGAGGGAGACCCAGTACTTC. Protein: CASRHRTSGRETQYF. The chain carries TRBV7-9 and TRBJ2-5; 14 bases fit TRBD2. The CDR3 runs to 15 residues. With V trimmed by 6 bases and J by 5 bases, 5 bases remained unmatched. Germline CDR1 SEHNR, CDR2 FQNEAQ (reference sequence).